The clone carrying this TCR beta chain was picked up a small number of times. A read error may account for a junction end that differs from germline. This specimen belongs to a study of Graves' ophthalmopathy and Graves' hyperthyroidism. Scientists amplified the TCR beta CDR3 regions from RNA transcripts. The library came from an HTBI-primed first-round RT-PCR and a second-round multiplex PCR. TCRdb analysed the multiplex PCR reads with MiXCR anew, one entry per CDR3 protein. The sample lists 300,000 to 400,000 distinct CDR3 sequences; 15% to 20% were seen once. The CDR3 has 14 residues. CDR1 SGHAT and CDR2 FQNNGV come from the germline V gene.

The chain uses TRBV11-2 and TRBJ2-5; possibly TRBD1 for D (6 bases). The sequencing sample was made of peripheral blood. The sequence was collected from an adult man with Graves' ophthalmopathy. CDR3 sequence reads: CASSLVDRSETRYF. The CDR3 nucleotides are TGTGCCAGCAGCTTAGTTGACAGGTCTGAGACCCGGTACTTC.